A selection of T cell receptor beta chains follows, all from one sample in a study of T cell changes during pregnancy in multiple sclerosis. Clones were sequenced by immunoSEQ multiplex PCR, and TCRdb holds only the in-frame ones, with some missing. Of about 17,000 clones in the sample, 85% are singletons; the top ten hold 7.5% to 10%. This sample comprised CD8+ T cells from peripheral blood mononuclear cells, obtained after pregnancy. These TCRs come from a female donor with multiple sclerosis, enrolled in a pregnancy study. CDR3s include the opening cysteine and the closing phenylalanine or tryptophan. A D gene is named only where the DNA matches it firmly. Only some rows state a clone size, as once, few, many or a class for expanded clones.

cdr3_aa: CASSLTGTNTEAFF
cdr3_nt: TGTGCCAGCAGCCTAACAGGGACCAACACTGAAGCTTTCTTT
clone_size: -
d_call: -
v_call: TRBV27
j_call: TRBJ1-1

cdr3_aa: CASSDSPSGSTDTQYF
cdr3_nt: TGTGCCAGCAGTGACTCTCCTAGCGGGAGCACAGATACGCAGTATTTT
clone_size: large
d_call: TRBD2
v_call: TRBV6-4
j_call: TRBJ2-3

cdr3_aa: CASSLGEAGVETQYF
cdr3_nt: TGTGCCAGCAGCCTGGGAGAAGCGGGGGTTGAGACCCAGTACTTC
clone_size: -
d_call: TRBD2
v_call: TRBV5-5
j_call: TRBJ2-5

cdr3_aa: CASSSGGESEKLFF
cdr3_nt: TGTGCCAGCAGTTCAGGGGGCGAGAGTGAAAAACTGTTTTTT
clone_size: medium-sized
d_call: TRBD1
v_call: TRBV6-6
j_call: TRBJ1-4

cdr3_aa: CASSPPGSALYNEQFF
cdr3_nt: TGTGCCAGCAGCCCACCCGGGTCAGCCCTCTACAATGAGCAGTTCTTC
clone_size: -
d_call: -
v_call: TRBV7-8
j_call: TRBJ2-1

cdr3_aa: CASSLVGQVYGYTF
cdr3_nt: TGTGCCAGCAGCTTAGTCGGACAGGTCTATGGCTACACCTTC
clone_size: -
d_call: TRBD1
v_call: TRBV7-2
j_call: TRBJ1-2

cdr3_aa: CASSSRVQETQYF
cdr3_nt: TGCGCCAGCAGCTCGAGGGTTCAAGAGACCCAGTACTTC
clone_size: -
d_call: -
v_call: TRBV5-1
j_call: TRBJ2-5

cdr3_aa: CASADSSNEQFF
cdr3_nt: TGTGCCAGTGCCGACAGCAGCAATGAGCAGTTCTTC
clone_size: -
d_call: -
v_call: TRBV11-3
j_call: TRBJ2-1

cdr3_aa: CATSGGAGGLETQYF
cdr3_nt: TGTGCCACCAGCGGAGGTGCGGGGGGGCTTGAGACCCAGTACTTC
clone_size: -
d_call: TRBD2
v_call: TRBV15
j_call: TRBJ2-5

cdr3_aa: CASSSGQSLSYGYTF
cdr3_nt: TGTGCCAGCAGTTCCGGACAGAGTTTATCCTATGGCTACACCTTC
clone_size: -
d_call: -
v_call: TRBV27
j_call: TRBJ1-2

cdr3_aa: CAWSVLGQAEEKLFF
cdr3_nt: TGTGCCTGGAGTGTACTAGGTCAGGCCGAGGAAAAACTGTTTTTT
clone_size: -
d_call: -
v_call: TRBV30
j_call: TRBJ1-4

cdr3_aa: CASSFDDSLNTEAFF
cdr3_nt: TGTGCCAGCAGTTTCGATGACAGTTTGAACACTGAAGCTTTCTTT
clone_size: -
d_call: -
v_call: TRBV6-6
j_call: TRBJ1-1

cdr3_aa: CASSQRNSGTGGKTQYF
cdr3_nt: TGCGCCAGCAGCCAACGAAACTCCGGGACAGGGGGAAAGACCCAGTACTTC
clone_size: -
d_call: TRBD1
v_call: TRBV4-1
j_call: TRBJ2-5

cdr3_aa: CASSEETGGTGELFF
cdr3_nt: TGTGCCAGCAGCGAAGAGACAGGGGGGACCGGGGAGCTGTTTTTT
clone_size: -
d_call: TRBD1
v_call: TRBV9
j_call: TRBJ2-2

cdr3_aa: CASSRDRSLLVDEQFF
cdr3_nt: TGTGCCAGCAGCCGAGACAGATCCCTTCTGGTTGATGAGCAGTTCTTC
clone_size: -
d_call: -
v_call: TRBV9
j_call: TRBJ2-1

cdr3_aa: CASIRLAGGTNEQYF
cdr3_nt: TGTGCCAGCATTAGACTAGCGGGAGGGACGAACGAGCAGTACTTC
clone_size: -
d_call: TRBD2
v_call: TRBV6-1
j_call: TRBJ2-7

cdr3_aa: CASSPGQGAWEQYF
cdr3_nt: TGTGCCAGCTCACCCGGGCAGGGGGCCTGGGAGCAGTACTTC
clone_size: -
d_call: TRBD1
v_call: TRBV18
j_call: TRBJ2-7

cdr3_aa: CASSPDPNTEAFF
cdr3_nt: TGTGCCAGCAGCCCAGATCCGAACACTGAAGCTTTCTTT
clone_size: -
d_call: -
v_call: TRBV6-6
j_call: TRBJ1-1

cdr3_aa: CASSIDSEDEQFF
cdr3_nt: TGTGCCAGTAGTATAGATTCGGAGGATGAGCAGTTCTTC
clone_size: -
d_call: -
v_call: TRBV19
j_call: TRBJ2-1

cdr3_aa: CASSINWGLGTEAFF
cdr3_nt: TGTGCCAGTAGTATTAATTGGGGGCTTGGCACTGAAGCTTTCTTT
clone_size: -
d_call: -
v_call: TRBV19
j_call: TRBJ1-1

cdr3_aa: CTSSHPASGRYAGELLF
cdr3_nt: TGCACCAGCAGCCACCCAGCTAGCGGGAGATATGCCGGGGAGCTGCTTTTT
clone_size: -
d_call: -
v_call: TRBV1
j_call: TRBJ2-2

cdr3_aa: CASSSGLAGVYNEQFF
cdr3_nt: TGTGCCAGCAGTTCCGGGTTAGCGGGAGTCTACAATGAGCAGTTCTTC
clone_size: -
d_call: TRBD2
v_call: TRBV6-5
j_call: TRBJ2-1

cdr3_aa: CASSLMGAGSTDTQYF
cdr3_nt: TGTGCCAGCAGTCTAATGGGAGCGGGGTCCACAGATACGCAGTATTTT
clone_size: -
d_call: TRBD2
v_call: TRBV27
j_call: TRBJ2-3

cdr3_aa: CASSQGTEEAKNIQYF
cdr3_nt: TGCGCCAGCAGCCAAGGGACAGAAGAAGCCAAAAACATTCAGTACTTC
clone_size: once
d_call: -
v_call: TRBV4-3
j_call: TRBJ2-4

cdr3_aa: CAWSGDSLAGVRMGEQFF
cdr3_nt: TGTGCCTGGAGTGGGGACAGCCTAGCGGGAGTTAGGATGGGTGAGCAGTTCTTC
clone_size: -
d_call: TRBD2
v_call: TRBV30
j_call: TRBJ2-1

cdr3_aa: CASSLWDRGPEQYF
cdr3_nt: TGTGCCAGCAGCTTGTGGGACAGAGGCCCCGAGCAGTACTTC
clone_size: few
d_call: TRBD1
v_call: TRBV5-4
j_call: TRBJ2-7

cdr3_aa: CASSFLARINEQFF
cdr3_nt: TGTGCCAGCAGTTTTCTAGCGAGAATCAATGAGCAGTTCTTC
clone_size: -
d_call: -
v_call: TRBV27
j_call: TRBJ2-1

cdr3_aa: CSAGTGEHNEQFF
cdr3_nt: TGCAGCGCGGGGACAGGGGAACACAATGAGCAGTTCTTC
clone_size: -
d_call: TRBD1
v_call: TRBV29-1
j_call: TRBJ2-1

cdr3_aa: CASSLATRTSDRRFYEQYF
cdr3_nt: TGCGCCAGCAGCTTGGCCACCAGGACTAGCGATCGAAGGTTCTACGAGCAGTACTTC
clone_size: -
d_call: TRBD2
v_call: TRBV5-1
j_call: TRBJ2-7

cdr3_aa: CASTPTGSNNEAFF
cdr3_nt: TGTGCCAGCACCCCAACAGGGTCAAATAATGAAGCTTTCTTT
clone_size: -
d_call: -
v_call: TRBV27
j_call: TRBJ1-1

cdr3_aa: CASSPGRGHEKLFF
cdr3_nt: TGTGCCAGCAGCCCGGGGAGGGGCCATGAAAAACTGTTTTTT
clone_size: -
d_call: -
v_call: TRBV7-9
j_call: TRBJ1-4

cdr3_aa: CASSGSGGSSYEQYF
cdr3_nt: TGTGCCAGCAGCGGCAGCGGGGGAAGCTCCTACGAGCAGTACTTC
clone_size: -
d_call: TRBD2
v_call: TRBV13
j_call: TRBJ2-7

cdr3_aa: CASSTWTSGGTDEQFF
cdr3_nt: TGTGCCAGCAGCACCTGGACTAGCGGGGGGACGGATGAGCAGTTCTTC
clone_size: -
d_call: TRBD2
v_call: TRBV7-3
j_call: TRBJ2-1

cdr3_aa: CASSLSLQPQHF
cdr3_nt: TGTGCCAGCAGCTTGTCACTCCAGCCCCAGCATTTT
clone_size: -
d_call: -
v_call: TRBV5-8
j_call: TRBJ1-5

cdr3_aa: CASSLGQLTEAFF
cdr3_nt: TGTGCCAGCAGTTTGGGGCAGCTCACTGAAGCTTTCTTT
clone_size: -
d_call: -
v_call: TRBV27
j_call: TRBJ1-1

cdr3_aa: CASSWAGGTEAFF
cdr3_nt: TGTGCCAGCAGCTGGGCAGGGGGCACTGAAGCTTTCTTT
clone_size: -
d_call: TRBD1
v_call: TRBV7-9
j_call: TRBJ1-1

cdr3_aa: CASSQEPGATLEQYF
cdr3_nt: TGCGCCAGCAGCCAAGAACCTGGGGCTACCCTCGAGCAGTACTTC
clone_size: few
d_call: -
v_call: TRBV4-1
j_call: TRBJ2-7

cdr3_aa: CASRQGLDNSPLHF
cdr3_nt: TGTGCCAGCAGGCAGGGGCTCGATAATTCACCCCTCCACTTT
clone_size: -
d_call: -
v_call: TRBV6-5
j_call: TRBJ1-6

cdr3_aa: CASNDAGAYEQYF
cdr3_nt: TGTGCCAGCAACGACGCAGGGGCCTACGAGCAGTACTTC
clone_size: -
d_call: -
v_call: TRBV4-2
j_call: TRBJ2-7

cdr3_aa: CAWSSRLADTGELFF
cdr3_nt: TGTGCCTGGAGTTCACGACTAGCTGACACCGGGGAGCTGTTTTTT
clone_size: many
d_call: TRBD2
v_call: TRBV30
j_call: TRBJ2-2

cdr3_aa: CASSLARDRGSTMNTEAFF
cdr3_nt: TGTGCCAGCAGCTTAGCCAGAGACAGGGGATCAACAATGAACACTGAAGCTTTCTTT
clone_size: -
d_call: TRBD1
v_call: TRBV7-8
j_call: TRBJ1-1

cdr3_aa: CASSFGRGGFEAFF
cdr3_nt: TGTGCCAGCAGTTTCGGGAGGGGCGGGTTTGAAGCTTTCTTT
clone_size: -
d_call: -
v_call: TRBV28
j_call: TRBJ1-1

cdr3_aa: CASSPLAETSSYEQYF
cdr3_nt: TGTGCCAGCAGCCCCTTAGCGGAAACGAGCTCCTACGAGCAGTACTTC
clone_size: -
d_call: -
v_call: TRBV11-3
j_call: TRBJ2-7

cdr3_aa: CATSKITEGDYNEQFF
cdr3_nt: TGTGCCACCAGCAAGATCACAGAGGGAGACTACAATGAGCAGTTCTTC
clone_size: few
d_call: -
v_call: TRBV15
j_call: TRBJ2-1

cdr3_aa: CASSLPTGGEIRGYTF
cdr3_nt: TGTGCCAGCAGCTTGCCCACAGGGGGCGAAATTCGTGGCTACACCTTC
clone_size: -
d_call: TRBD1
v_call: TRBV5-4
j_call: TRBJ1-2

cdr3_aa: CASSSGGYTGELFF
cdr3_nt: TGTGCCAGCAGCTCCGGGGGTTACACCGGGGAGCTGTTTTTT
clone_size: -
d_call: -
v_call: TRBV7-2
j_call: TRBJ2-2

cdr3_aa: CAWSSASTGGPGGYTF
cdr3_nt: TGTGCCTGGAGTTCGGCGTCCACAGGGGGGCCCGGAGGCTACACCTTC
clone_size: -
d_call: TRBD1
v_call: TRBV30
j_call: TRBJ1-2

cdr3_aa: CASSLTGEGDTQYF
cdr3_nt: TGTGCCAGCAGCTTAACAGGGGAGGGAGATACGCAGTATTTT
clone_size: few
d_call: TRBD2
v_call: TRBV7-3
j_call: TRBJ2-3

cdr3_aa: CASRTGTGNNQPQHF
cdr3_nt: TGTGCCAGCAGGACGGGGACAGGGAACAATCAGCCCCAGCATTTT
clone_size: -
d_call: TRBD1
v_call: TRBV6-5
j_call: TRBJ1-5

cdr3_aa: CASTSLSDEQYF
cdr3_nt: TGTGCCAGCACGTCTCTGAGCGACGAGCAGTACTTC
clone_size: -
d_call: -
v_call: TRBV27
j_call: TRBJ2-7

cdr3_aa: CASSPIPGLDTRKQYF
cdr3_nt: TGCGCCAGCAGCCCCATTCCGGGACTAGACACTAGGAAGCAGTACTTC
clone_size: -
d_call: TRBD2
v_call: TRBV5-1
j_call: TRBJ2-7

cdr3_aa: CSVRDGDNTEAFF
cdr3_nt: TGCAGCGTCCGAGACGGGGATAACACTGAAGCTTTCTTT
clone_size: -
d_call: -
v_call: TRBV29-1
j_call: TRBJ1-1